Given below is one TCR beta chain in context. The data were obtained in a study of control samples from healthy donors and cancer patients. Trimming pared 3 bases from V and 1 base from J, leaving 7 bases between. Per germline, CDR1 SGDLS and CDR2 YYNGEE. This CDR3 has 13 residues. Only in-frame clones appear in the TCRdb table, and some are missing; sequencing was by immunoSEQ multiplex PCR. The sample contains approximately 110,000 clones, approximately 90% of which appear only once. Sequencing was performed on blood. V is TRBV9 and J is TRBJ2-5, with no clear D. This clonotype originated in a woman between 18 and 29 years old in good health. The CDR3 loop reads CASSGWPQETQYF. Written as DNA, the CDR3 is TGTGCCAGCAGCGGCTGGCCCCAAGAGACCCAGTACTTC.